A single sample is the source of the 28 T cell receptor beta chains below, sequenced in a study of OX40 agonist ivuxolimab in advanced cancers. The library relied on the immunoSEQ multiplex PCR assay. This immuneACCESS table, as held by TCRdb, lists in-frame sequences with V and J called but not all clones. Of the missing ones, under half trace to an unresolved V gene in checked studies; the others have no known cause. The sample table shows some 100,000 clones, and 90% are seen once. 0.31% of the sample is in the top ten clones. The material was CD4+ or CD8+ T cells sorted from blood, obtained in a trial of the OX40 agonist ivuxolimab. The receptor set was obtained from an adult with an advanced solid tumor such as melanoma, head and neck, liver or kidney cancer.

The gene calls are TRBV18 and TRBJ1-1, with D unclear. Germline CDR1 KGHSH, CDR2 LQKENI. This CDR3 spans 15 amino acids. V was trimmed by 6 bases and J by 0 bases, leaving 14 bases between them. Here the CDR3 reads CASSPWEYMNTEAFF. As DNA, the CDR3 is TGTGCCAGCTCTCCTTGGGAATACATGAACACTGAAGCTTTCTTT.

The chain has TRBV6-5 and TRBJ1-1, with D possibly being TRBD1 (6 bases). The germline V gene encodes CDR1 MNHEY and CDR2 SVGAGI. The CDR3 contains 15 residues. V was pared by 5 bases and J by 1 base, with 14 bases between. DNA for the CDR3: TGTGCCAGCAGTAATATTGGACAGAGGAACACTGAAGCTTTCTTT. It translates to CASSNIGQRNTEAFF.

The V call is TRBV7-9, the J call TRBJ2-5; D may be TRBD2 (6 bases). V gave up 2 bases and J gave up 9 bases, with 13 bases separating them. The V gene's germline CDR1 is SEHNR and CDR2 FQNEAQ (reference sequence). The CDR3 totals 13 residues. As DNA, the CDR3 is TGTGCCAGCAGCTTAACTAGCTGGGTTCCCCAGTACTTC. It specifies CASSLTSWVPQYF.

The chain couples TRBV27 to TRBJ2-1; D may be TRBD2 (6 bases). Germline values: CDR1 MNHEY, CDR2 SMNVEV (reference sequence). The CDR3 has 17 residues. Trimming pared 1 base from V and 1 base from J, leaving 14 bases between. The CDR3 coding sequence is TGTGCCAGCAGTTTATTGTCCCTAGCGCAGTCCTACAATGAGCAGTTCTTC. Translating gives CASSLLSLAQSYNEQFF.

The chain uses TRBV7-2 and TRBJ2-2; 13 nucleotides align to TRBD2. J lost 8 bases, V lost 4 bases, and 7 bases had no gene match. Germline V gene lookup returns CDR1 SGHTA and CDR2 FQGNSA. This CDR3 is 16 amino acids long. For the CDR3, the DNA is TGTGCCAGCAGCTCCGGACTAGCGGGAGCTGGTGGGGAGCTGTTTTTT. This codes for CASSSGLAGAGGELFF.

This chain links TRBV6-1 with TRBJ2-4, with 9 bases matching TRBD2. Trimming took 6 bases from V and 10 from J; bases not matched to a gene: 13. This CDR3 region has 15 residues. Per the germline V gene, CDR1 is MNHNS and CDR2 is SASEGT. DNA for the CDR3: TGTGCCAGCAGCGCGGAACTAGCGGGCATAGGAATTCAGTACTTC. This gives the protein CASSAELAGIGIQYF.

This chain uses TRBV10-3 with TRBJ1-5, with 11 bases lining up with TRBD1. The germline V gene has CDR1 ENHRY and CDR2 SYGVKD. With V trimmed by 2 bases and J by 7 bases, 4 bases remained unmatched. The CDR3 totals 15 residues. CDR3 loop: CAISEGTGGNQPQHF. CDR3 in DNA: TGTGCCATCAGTGAGGGGACAGGGGGAAACCAGCCCCAGCATTTT.

This chain links TRBV18 with TRBJ2-7; 10 bases line up with TRBD2. The V gene's germline CDR1 is KGHSH and CDR2 LQKENI. Trimming at V came to 5 bases and at J to 2 bases, leaving 6 bases not matched to a gene. The CDR3 extends over 15 amino acids. The CDR3 bases are TGTGCCAGCTCAGTCGGACTAGCGGTAACCTACGAGCAGTACTTC. This translates into CASSVGLAVTYEQYF. The full variable domain, rest sourced from reference TRBV18 and TRBJ2-7, is NAGVMQNPRHLVRRRGQEARLRCSPMKGHSHVYWYRQLPEEGLKFMVYLQKENIIDESGMPKERFSAEFPKEGPSILRIQQVVRGDSAAYFCASSVGLAVTYEQYFGPGTRLTVT.

The chain recombines TRBV5-5 with TRBJ1-4; tentatively, D is TRBD1 (5 bases). V lost 3 bases and J 0 bases, leaving 15 bases between the germline ends. CDR1 is SGHKS and CDR2 is YYEKEE in the germline V gene (reference sequence). CDR3 size: 17 residues. As DNA, the CDR3 is TGTGCCAGCAGCTACCGGGGCCGTTATGCAACTAATGAAAAACTGTTTTTT. It specifies CASSYRGRYATNEKLFF.

This chain connects TRBV10-3 to TRBJ2-1; 10 bases match TRBD1. V shed 6 bases, J shed 9 bases, and the junction held 8 bases outside the gene matches. Germline V gene sequence: CDR1 ENHRY, CDR2 SYGVKD. The CDR3 runs 14 residues. The CDR3 coding sequence is TGTGCCATCAGGTCGGGACAGGGGCTAGGTGAGCAGTTCTTC. This gives the protein CAIRSGQGLGEQFF.

The chain combines TRBV2 with TRBJ1-6; 9 bases match TRBD1. Germline CDR1 SNHLY, CDR2 FYNNEI. The CDR3 totals 15 residues. Germline trimming cut 6 bases from V and 5 bases from J; bases unmatched to any gene: 5. In DNA, the CDR3 is TGTGCCAGCAGGCAACAGGGGGCGGATAATTCACCCCTCCACTTT. Translated, it gives CASRQQGADNSPLHF.

This clone was detected a few times. The CDR3 bases are TGTGCCAGTAGTACCACAGGGGGTAGCTCCTACGAGCAGTACTTC. This gives the protein CASSTTGGSSYEQYF. The V and J genes are TRBV19 and TRBJ2-7; TRBD1 agrees at 8 bases. Germline V lookup: CDR1 LNHDA, CDR2 SQIVND (reference sequence). CDR3 length: 15 residues. V lost 4 bases, J lost 0 bases, and 5 bases stayed unmatched.

The gene calls are TRBV18 and TRBJ2-1; possibly TRBD1 for D (5 bases). The CDR3 totals 16 residues. V lost 0 bases and J lost 6, with 15 bases in between. Germline V gives CDR1 KGHSH, CDR2 LQKENI. CDR3: CASSPPLGVLRNEQFF. The DNA of the CDR3 is TGTGCCAGCTCACCACCGCTAGGGGTACTACGCAATGAGCAGTTCTTC.

The chain links TRBV2 to TRBJ2-1; TRBD1 matches 9 bases. The CDR3 runs to 18 residues. From germline, CDR1 is SNHLY and CDR2 FYNNEI. V shed 7 bases and J 4 bases; nucleotides not matched to a gene: 17. CDR3 amino acids: CASIIPFGGQGFYNEQFF. CDR3 in DNA: TGTGCCAGCATTATCCCGTTCGGGGGACAGGGCTTTTACAATGAGCAGTTCTTC.

V usage is TRBV7-2 and J usage is TRBJ2-1; tentative D call: TRBD2 (5 bases). CDR3 length: 13 amino acids. Germline assignment: CDR1 SGHTA and CDR2 FQGNSA. Trimming left V 7 bases short and J 7 bases short, with 14 bases between. The DNA for the CDR3 is TGTGCCAGCACCCGCCCTTGGAGGAATGAGCAGTTCTTC. It codes for CASTRPWRNEQFF. The variable domain in full, completed from reference TRBV7-2 and TRBJ2-1, reads GAGVSQSPSNKVTEKGKDVELRCDPISGHTALYWYRQSLGQGLEFLIYFQGNSAPDKSGLPSDRFSAERTGGSVSTLTIQRTQQEDSAVYLCASTRPWRNEQFFGPGTRLTVL.

The chain uses TRBV6-5 and TRBJ2-7; 10 nucleotides line up with TRBD1. Trimming at V came to 6 bases and at J to 3 bases, leaving 8 bases not matched to a gene. Germline lookup yields CDR1 MNHEY and CDR2 SVGAGI. The CDR3 has 15 amino acids. CDR3 amino acids: CASSPDRGIGYEQYF. The CDR3 bases are TGTGCCAGCAGCCCGGACAGGGGGATCGGCTACGAGCAGTACTTC.

The V and J genes are TRBV7-2 and TRBJ2-7; 11 bases agree with TRBD2. The length of the CDR3 is 15 residues. With V trimmed by 4 bases and J by 7 bases, 9 bases remained unmatched. The germline V gene has CDR1 SGHTA and CDR2 FQGNSA. CDR3 residues: CASSSPSTSGKEQYF. The CDR3 DNA reads TGTGCCAGCAGCTCACCTTCGACTAGCGGGAAGGAGCAGTACTTC. The full variable domain, rest sourced from reference TRBV7-2 and TRBJ2-7, is GAGVSQSPSNKVTEKGKDVELRCDPISGHTALYWYRQSLGQGLEFLIYFQGNSAPDKSGLPSDRFSAERTGGSVSTLTIQRTQQEDSAVYLCASSSPSTSGKEQYFGPGTRLTVT.

In this sample, this clone turned up once. The chain carries TRBV11-2 and TRBJ2-1, with D unclear. The CDR3 totals 12 residues. The ends were cut back, 1 base at V and 9 bases at J, with 7 bases in the middle. CDR1 and CDR2 (germline): SGHAT, FQNNGV. The CDR3 spells CASSLVASEQFF. The CDR3 nucleotides read TGTGCCAGCAGCTTAGTGGCCAGTGAGCAGTTCTTC. Full variable domain (outside the CDR3, taken from reference TRBV11-2 and TRBJ2-1): EAGVAQSPRYKIIEKRQSVAFWCNPISGHATLYWYQQILGQGPKLLIQFQNNGVVDDSQLPKDRFSAERLKGVDSTLKIQPAKLEDSAVYLCASSLVASEQFFGPGTRLTVL.

The rearrangement joins TRBV18 to TRBJ2-5; 11 positions agree with TRBD2. The better agreement between TRBJ2-7 and the DNA end casts doubt on the J call. The CDR3 contains 14 residues. CDR1 and CDR2 (germline): KGHSH, LQKENI. This CDR3 is CASSTSGSPPEQYF. As DNA, the CDR3 is TGTGCCAGCTCAACTAGCGGGAGTCCCCCCGAGCAGTACTTC.

The rearrangement joins TRBV7-2 to TRBJ2-7, with TRBD2 matching over 11 bases. Germline CDR1 SGHTA, CDR2 FQGNSA. This CDR3 spans 16 amino acids. The trim removed 6 bases at V and 2 bases at J, leaving 9 bases unmatched. Here the CDR3 DNA reads TGTGCCAGCAGTCCTTCCCGACTAGCGGGAACCTACGAGCAGTACTTC. This encodes CASSPSRLAGTYEQYF. Together with reference TRBV7-2 and TRBJ2-7, the CDR3 gives the full variable domain: GAGVSQSPSNKVTEKGKDVELRCDPISGHTALYWYRQSLGQGLEFLIYFQGNSAPDKSGLPSDRFSAERTGGSVSTLTIQRTQQEDSAVYLCASSPSRLAGTYEQYFGPGTRLTVT.

The genes are TRBV6-6 and TRBJ2-5; D is uncertain. Trimming stripped 2 bases from V and 5 bases from J, with 12 bases between. CDR3 length equals 14 residues. The germline gives CDR1 MNHNY, CDR2 SVGAGI (reference sequence). The CDR3 protein is CASSYPSRPETQYF. In nucleotides, the CDR3 is TGTGCCAGCAGTTACCCTTCCCGTCCGGAGACCCAGTACTTC.

The count of this clone is one. The V and J genes are TRBV5-4 and TRBJ2-7; 12 positions match TRBD2. The CDR3 totals 17 residues. Trimming took 0 bases from V and 9 from J; bases not matched to a gene: 13. Germline CDR1 and CDR2: SGHNT and YYREEE (reference sequence). CDR3 protein: CASSLGGTSGPMGRQYF. The CDR3 DNA reads as TGTGCCAGCAGCTTGGGGGGGACTAGCGGGCCCATGGGCCGGCAGTACTTC. The full variable domain, completed using reference TRBV5-4 and TRBJ2-7, is ETGVTQSPTHLIKTRGQQVTLRCSSQSGHNTVSWYQQALGQGPQFIFQYYREEENGRGNFPPRFSGLQFPNYSSELNVNALELDDSALYLCASSLGGTSGPMGRQYFGPGTRLTVT.

This clone was picked up a small number of times. This chain links TRBV5-4 with TRBJ2-1, with 12 bases aligning to TRBD2. Unmatched junction bases numbered 11, after V lost 0 bases and J lost 4 bases. Germline lookup yields CDR1 SGHNT and CDR2 YYREEE (reference sequence). The CDR3 totals 19 residues. In DNA form, the CDR3 reads TGTGCCAGCAGCTTGGGGGGTATGTGGACTAGCGGGATTTACAATGAGCAGTTCTTC. It specifies CASSLGGMWTSGIYNEQFF.

The chain recombines TRBV7-9 with TRBJ1-1; D is unclear. CDR1 and CDR2 (germline): SEHNR, FQNEAQ (reference sequence). V was trimmed by 4 bases and J by 0 bases, leaving 3 bases between them. The CDR3 contains 12 residues. As DNA, the CDR3 is TGTGCCAGCAGCTCGATGAACACTGAAGCTTTCTTT. It yields the protein CASSSMNTEAFF. The full variable domain, rest sourced from reference TRBV7-9 and TRBJ1-1, is DTGVSQNPRHKITKRGQNVTFRCDPISEHNRLYWYRQTLGQGPEFLTYFQNEAQLEKSRLLSDRFSAERPKGSFSTLEIQRTEQGDSAMYLCASSSMNTEAFFGQGTRLTVV.

This chain uses TRBV7-6 with TRBJ2-1; D is possibly TRBD1 (8 bases). Trimming left V 4 bases short and J 4 bases short, with 20 bases between. The CDR3 extends over 17 amino acids. The germline V gene encodes CDR1 SGHVS and CDR2 FNYEAQ. The CDR3 here is CASSSRGRLAVYNEQFF. CDR3 DNA sequence: TGTGCCAGCAGCTCCAGGGGGCGTCTAGCGGTATACAATGAGCAGTTCTTC. The full variable domain, completed using reference TRBV7-6 and TRBJ2-1, is GAGVSQSPRYKVTKRGQDVALRCDPISGHVSLYWYRQALGQGPEFLTYFNYEAQQDKSGLPNDRFSAERPEGSISTLTIQRTEQRDSAMYRCASSSRGRLAVYNEQFFGPGTRLTVL.

This rearrangement joins TRBV7-2 to TRBJ2-3; the D is unclear. The CDR3 runs to 15 residues. Per the germline V gene, CDR1 is SGHTA and CDR2 is FQGNSA. V lost 3 bases, J lost 4 bases, and 14 bases lay in between. This chain's CDR3 is CASSLSSPLADTQYF. The CDR3 bases are TGTGCCAGCAGCTTGTCCAGCCCTTTGGCAGATACGCAGTATTTT.

This clone was seen a handful of times. The chain recombines TRBV5-1 with TRBJ2-3, with TRBD2 as a possible D gene (5 bases). The CDR3 consists of 14 residues. V lost 5 bases and J lost 4, with 14 bases in between. Per germline, CDR1 SGHRS and CDR2 YFSETQ. For the CDR3, the DNA is TGCGCCAGCAGGTTGTTTAGCGAGGCAGATACGCAGTATTTT. This gives the protein CASRLFSEADTQYF.

This rearrangement joins TRBV9 to TRBJ2-5; 8 nucleotides line up with TRBD2. This CDR3 is 15 amino acids long. CDR1 is SGDLS, CDR2 YYNGEE, per germline. J gave up 2 bases and V 4 bases, and 7 bases lay outside the gene matches. The CDR3 reads CASSRRGGAQETQYF. The CDR3 nucleotides read TGTGCCAGCAGCCGCCGGGGGGGAGCACAAGAGACCCAGTACTTC. The variable domain in full, with the rest retrieved from reference TRBV9 and TRBJ2-5, is DSGVTQTPKHLITATGQRVTLRCSPRSGDLSVYWYQQSLDQGLQFLIQYYNGEERAKGNILERFSAQQFPDLHSELNLSSLELGDSALYFCASSRRGGAQETQYFGPGTRLLVL.